This T cell receptor (beta chain) came from a study of T cell responses to AZD1222 COVID-19 vaccine. Regarding the study as a whole: Unmutated regions of variants are reportedly targeted by nearly half of spike-specific TCRs. Possibly, clonal diversity was underestimated; donors were largely white British and included more females. Spike-spanning, vaccine-associated CD4 TCRs were dominant at 160-218 and 743-854.

Trimming shortened V by 4 bases and J by 6 bases, and 17 bases separated the two germline ends. The CDR3 sequence is 15 residues long. CDR1 is MNHEY and CDR2 is SVGAGI in the germline V gene. Profiled with immunoSEQ multiplex PCR; TCRdb holds only in-frame clones, not every one. This table has 100,000 or so clones, 90% to 95% appearing once. A note on this clone: The antigen remains unidentified.

The chain is built from TRBV6-5 and TRBJ2-3, with D possibly being TRBD1 (7 bases). Source: peripheral blood, taken on day 0 of AZD1222 vaccination. The origin of this receptor is an adult in good health. The DNA of the CDR3 is TGTGCCAGCAGTTGGCGGACAGGTGGGGGGGATACGCAGTATTTT. Translating it yields CASSWRTGGGDTQYF.